This T cell receptor (beta chain) stems from a study of blood T cell repertoires in COVID-19. Seattle-derived patients entered the study during active infection and were followed longitudinally. J was trimmed by 9 bases and V by 3 bases; bases with no gene match: 3. Per germline, CDR1 SQVTM and CDR2 ANQGSEA. The CDR3 contains 13 residues. Authors' analysis steps: Estimation of nucleated cell counts was performed using reference gene primer amplification. Clones were sequenced by immunoSEQ multiplex PCR, and TCRdb holds only the in-frame ones, with some missing. The DNA was the basis for D and trimming; V, J and clone size are from that table. Seen here are 400,000 to 450,000 clones, 88% observed once, and the top ten hold 10% to 15%.

This rearrangement joins TRBV29-1 to TRBJ1-6; 9 bases are shared with TRBD1. The sample consisted of peripheral blood. This TCR was recovered from a woman aged 50 to 65 with COVID-19, enrolled during active disease. The CDR3 loop is CSVEVTGGSPLHF. CDR3 DNA: TGCAGCGTTGAGGTGACAGGGGGTTCACCCCTCCACTTT.